Listed below are T cell receptor beta chains from one sample, sequenced in a study of siplizumab effects on memory and regulatory T cells. Libraries were prepared by immunoSEQ multiplex PCR; TCRdb keeps only in-frame clonotypes and omits some of them. Among roughly 60,000 clones listed, roughly 96% were seen once. The sample comprised naive CD8+ T cells sorted from blood. The receptors come from a human donor in good health. CDR3s include the opening cysteine and the closing phenylalanine or tryptophan. Each record gives: V gene, J gene, D gene, clone size, CDR3 protein, CDR3 DNA. The D gene is left open where the match is weak. Size values are once, few and many counts, or a class for expanded clones, and some rows have none.

TRBV9	TRBJ2-5	.	.	CASSRGSATLETQYF	TGTGCCAGCAGCCGGGGGTCAGCCACACTAGAGACCCAGTACTTC
TRBV6-1	TRBJ2-7	TRBD1	.	CASSDAGTGYEQYF	TGTGCCAGCAGCGACGCCGGGACAGGCTACGAGCAGTACTTC
TRBV29-1	TRBJ2-7	.	.	CSVVGYEQYF	TGCAGCGTTGTGGGCTACGAGCAGTACTTC
TRBV6-1	TRBJ2-2	TRBD2	.	CASSGKRGVNTGELFF	TGTGCCAGCAGTGGCAAGCGGGGGGTTAACACCGGGGAGCTGTTTTTT
TRBV29-1	TRBJ1-2	.	.	CSVGEEGNYGYTF	TGCAGCGTTGGGGAGGAGGGGAACTATGGCTACACCTTC
TRBV11-2	TRBJ2-1	TRBD2	.	CASSPTLAGGNNEQFF	TGTGCCAGCAGCCCGACGCTAGCGGGGGGGAACAATGAGCAGTTCTTC
TRBV6-1	TRBJ2-1	.	.	CASSQGRSSYNEQFF	TGTGCCAGCAGCCAGGGGCGGTCTTCCTACAATGAGCAGTTCTTC
TRBV18	TRBJ2-7	.	.	CASSRGGYAYEQYF	TGTGCCAGCTCAAGGGGGGGTTACGCCTACGAGCAGTACTTC
TRBV7-9	TRBJ2-1	.	once	CASSNPRESSYNEQFF	TGTGCCAGCAGCAACCCGAGGGAGAGCTCCTACAATGAGCAGTTCTTC
TRBV7-6	TRBJ2-7	.	.	CASSLFRGGYEQYF	TGTGCCAGCAGCTTATTCAGGGGAGGGTACGAGCAGTACTTC
TRBV15	TRBJ2-1	.	.	CATSRDVGRGLGDEQFF	TGTGCCACCAGCAGAGATGTAGGTCGGGGGCTCGGGGATGAGCAGTTCTTC
TRBV29-1	TRBJ1-4	.	.	CSVRASNEKLFF	TGCAGCGTACGGGCCTCAAATGAAAAACTGTTTTTT
TRBV5-6	TRBJ1-2	.	once	CASSSPSGADGYTF	TGTGCCAGCAGCTCCCCCTCGGGGGCGGATGGCTACACCTTC